The 16 T cell receptor beta chains listed next were all sequenced from one sample in a study of blood T cell repertoires in COVID-19. Repertoires were generated with immunoSEQ multiplex PCR, while TCRdb's copy carries only in-frame clones and drops some. The repertoire consists of approximately 160,000 clones, with 90% occurring once and the leading ten covering 18%. Sequencing was performed on peripheral blood. These receptors all stem from a man aged 55 to 70 with active or convalescent COVID-19.

This chain links TRBV21-1 with TRBJ1-6; the tabulated D call, TRBD1, remains unverified against the DNA. TRBV21-1 is labeled a pseudogene. The CDR3 contains 15 residues. In nucleotides, the CDR3 is TGTGCCAGCCCCTCCGGCCGACAGGGGGATTGTGCCCTCCACTTT. This translates into CASPSGRQGDCALHF.

The chain combines TRBV18 with TRBJ1-1; TRBD1 is a possible D gene (6 bases). Trimming stripped 5 bases from V and 2 bases from J, with 9 bases between. The CDR3 has 13 amino acids. Germline-derived CDR1 and CDR2 are KGHSH and LQKENI. The CDR3 coding sequence is TGTGCCAGCTCAAGGACAGTTAACACTGAAGCTTTCTTT. Its translation is CASSRTVNTEAFF.

This chain links TRBV28 with TRBJ1-5; D unresolved. This CDR3 spans 16 amino acids. CDR1 is MDHEN, CDR2 SYDVKM, per germline. The V end was cut by 0 bases, the J end by 4 bases, with 13 bases between. DNA for the CDR3: TGTGCCAGCAGTTTATGGAAGAGGGCCCCGAATCAGCCCCAGCATTTT. Translation gives CASSLWKRAPNQPQHF. The full variable domain, its missing parts supplied by reference TRBV28 and TRBJ1-5, is DVKVTQSSRYLVKRTGEKVFLECVQDMDHENMFWYRQDPGLGLRLIYFSYDVKMKEKGDIPEGYSVSREKKERFSLILESASTNQTSMYLCASSLWKRAPNQPQHFGDGTRLSIL.

The chain is built from TRBV9 and TRBJ1-1, with D perhaps matching TRBD1 (5 bases). The CDR3 has 14 residues. Germline CDR1 is SGDLS and CDR2 is YYNGEE. With 3 bases removed from V and 1 base from J, the gap between germline ends came to 10 bases. The CDR3 DNA reads TGTGCCAGCAGCGCTTTTCAGGGGAACACTGAAGCTTTCTTT. Amino acids: CASSAFQGNTEAFF.

The rearrangement links TRBV10-2 to TRBJ2-2; TRBD2 matches 10 bases. The germline V gene has CDR1 WSHSY and CDR2 SAAADI. The CDR3 consists of 16 residues. J gave up 3 bases and V 6 bases, and 7 bases lay outside the gene matches. The DNA for the CDR3 is TGCGCCAGCAGAACTAGCGGGAAAGGCTACACCGGGGAGCTGTTTTTT. Protein sequence: CASRTSGKGYTGELFF.

The chain is built from TRBV6-5 and TRBJ2-5; TRBD1 matches at 7 bases. This CDR3 contains 15 residues. Trimming removed 5 bases from V and 8 bases from J; junction bases left unmatched: 14. Germline V gene lookup returns CDR1 MNHEY and CDR2 SVGAGI. In DNA, the CDR3 is TGTGCCAGCAGTAAGGGGACAGTGAGTTGGGACACCCAGTACTTC. Encoded protein: CASSKGTVSWDTQYF.

V is TRBV7-8 and J is TRBJ2-4; 11 positions match TRBD2. Per germline, CDR1 SGHVS and CDR2 FQNEAQ. The length of the CDR3 is 20 residues. Trimming took 4 bases from V and 0 from J; bases not matched to a gene: 14. The CDR3 nucleotides read TGTGCCAGCAGCTCCATAGCGGGAGGGCCGATCGTCATAGCCAAAAACATTCAGTACTTC. As protein: CASSSIAGGPIVIAKNIQYF.

The chain has TRBV3-1 (or the pseudogene TRBV3-2) and TRBJ2-3; the match to TRBD2 covers 9 bases. The CDR3 totals 17 residues. J lost 0 bases, V lost 1 base, and 5 bases had no gene match. The germline CDR1 and CDR2 sequences are LGHDT and YNNKEL (reference sequence). The CDR3 DNA is TGTGCCAGCAGCCAAGTTTGGCGGGGGGGAAGCACAGATACGCAGTATTTT. Protein product: CASSQVWRGGSTDTQYF.

This clone was seen a single time. CDR3 loop: CASSLYPDLNTEAFF. CDR3 coding DNA: TGTGCCAGCAGTTTATATCCAGACTTGAACACTGAAGCTTTCTTT. The gene calls are TRBV27 and TRBJ1-1; D ambiguous. V lost 1 base, J lost 0 bases, and 9 bases lay in between. Germline V gene sequence: CDR1 MNHEY, CDR2 SMNVEV (reference sequence). This CDR3 contains 15 residues.

This rearrangement joins TRBV27 to TRBJ1-4, with 9 bases that match TRBD1. The CDR3 totals 11 residues. Looked up from germline, CDR1 is MNHEY and CDR2 is SMNVEV (reference sequence). Losses at the gene ends were 5 bases for V and 13 bases for J; bases not matched to a gene: 2. The CDR3 DNA follows: TGTGCCAGCAGTCACAGGGGGCTACTGTTTTTT. Residues: CASSHRGLLFF.

CDR3 nucleotides: TGCGCCAGCAGCGCGGGACTAGCGGGAGTCTACGAGCAGTACTTC. Translating it yields CASSAGLAGVYEQYF. V and J are TRBV10-2 and TRBJ2-7, with 14 bases lining up with TRBD2. The germline V gene encodes CDR1 WSHSY and CDR2 SAAADI. Trimming cost V 6 bases and J 3 bases; bases outside gene matches: 4. The length of the CDR3 is 15 residues.

CDR3 sequence: CASSKDRVLGNQPQHF. CDR3 DNA sequence: TGTGCCAGCAGCAAAGACAGGGTTTTAGGCAATCAGCCCCAGCATTTT. The chain uses TRBV21-1 and TRBJ1-5; TRBD1 is the table's D call, not checked against the DNA. TRBV21-1 corresponds to a pseudogene. CDR3 size: 16 residues.

The chain uses TRBV18 and TRBJ1-2, with D possibly TRBD1 on 6 matching bases. Germline lookup yields CDR1 KGHSH and CDR2 LQKENI. V dropped 2 bases and J dropped 8 bases, with 12 bases sitting between them. The CDR3 loop spans 13 amino acids. CDR3 DNA: TGTGCCAGCTCACCATATCCAGGGGACGGCTACACCTTC. Translation gives CASSPYPGDGYTF.

The rearrangement links TRBV5-1 to TRBJ2-7; 11 nucleotides agree with TRBD1. Germline lookup yields CDR1 SGHRS and CDR2 YFSETQ. The length of the CDR3 is 18 residues. V lost 0 bases, J lost 4 bases, and 12 bases stayed unmatched. CDR3 loop: CASSLVTGTGGNRYEQYF. In DNA form, the CDR3 reads TGCGCCAGCAGCTTGGTGACCGGGACAGGGGGTAATCGGTACGAGCAGTACTTC. The variable domain in full, completed from reference TRBV5-1 and TRBJ2-7, reads KAGVTQTPRYLIKTRGQQVTLSCSPISGHRSVSWYQQTPGQGLQFLFEYFSETQRNKGNFPGRFSGRQFSNSRSEMNVSTLELGDSALYLCASSLVTGTGGNRYEQYFGPGTRLTVT.

The rearrangement links TRBV23-1 to TRBJ2-1; a possible D gene is TRBD2 (5 bases). TRBV23-1 is identified as an open reading frame with a role that is uncertain. The V end was cut by 0 bases, the J end by 12 bases, with 24 bases between. The CDR3 length is 17 residues. CDR3 DNA sequence: TGCGCCAGCAGTCAATCGAACAGACACCCTTCGGTCGAGGGGCAGTTCTTC. Translation: CASSQSNRHPSVEGQFF.

The chain employs TRBV4-1 and TRBJ2-3, with 9 nucleotides matching TRBD2. Trimming removed 4 bases from V and 3 bases from J; junction bases left unmatched: 11. The CDR3 has 17 amino acids. From germline, CDR1 is MGHRA and CDR2 YSYEKL. This chain's CDR3 is CASSRTLAGTGTDTQYF. The CDR3 DNA follows: TGCGCCAGCAGCCGGACCCTAGCGGGAACAGGGACAGATACGCAGTATTTT.